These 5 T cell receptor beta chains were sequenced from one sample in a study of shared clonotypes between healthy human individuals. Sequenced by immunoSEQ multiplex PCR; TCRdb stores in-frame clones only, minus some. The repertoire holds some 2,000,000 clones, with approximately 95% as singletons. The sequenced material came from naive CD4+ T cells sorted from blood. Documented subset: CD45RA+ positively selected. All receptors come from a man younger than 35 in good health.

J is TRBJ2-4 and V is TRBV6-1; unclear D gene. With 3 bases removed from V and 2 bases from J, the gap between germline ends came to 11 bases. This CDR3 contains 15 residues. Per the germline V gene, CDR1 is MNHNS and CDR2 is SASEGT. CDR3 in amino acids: CASSDWSISKNIQYF. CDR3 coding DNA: TGTGCCAGCAGTGATTGGTCCATTTCCAAAAACATTCAGTACTTC.

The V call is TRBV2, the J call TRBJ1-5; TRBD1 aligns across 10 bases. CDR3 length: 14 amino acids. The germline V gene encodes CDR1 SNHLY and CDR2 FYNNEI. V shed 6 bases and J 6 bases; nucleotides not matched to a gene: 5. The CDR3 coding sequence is TGTGCCAGCAGGGGACAGGGGTCCGGTCAGCCCCAGCATTTT. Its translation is CASRGQGSGQPQHF.

The CDR3 here is CASSPGGLAATDTQYF. In nucleotides, the CDR3 is TGTGCCAGCAGCCCCGGGGGGCTCGCTGCGACAGATACGCAGTATTTT. The V and J genes are TRBV11-2 and TRBJ2-3; D perhaps matches TRBD2 (7 bases). This CDR3 spans 16 amino acids. Germline CDR1 and CDR2: SGHAT and FQNNGV. Trimming took 5 bases from V and 3 from J, leaving 18 bases between them.

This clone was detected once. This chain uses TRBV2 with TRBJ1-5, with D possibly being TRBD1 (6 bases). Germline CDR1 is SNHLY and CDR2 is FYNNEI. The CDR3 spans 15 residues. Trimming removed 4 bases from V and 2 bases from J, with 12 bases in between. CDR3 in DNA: TGTGCCAGCAGTGGGCAGGGGTATGGCAATCAGCCCCAGCATTTT. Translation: CASSGQGYGNQPQHF.

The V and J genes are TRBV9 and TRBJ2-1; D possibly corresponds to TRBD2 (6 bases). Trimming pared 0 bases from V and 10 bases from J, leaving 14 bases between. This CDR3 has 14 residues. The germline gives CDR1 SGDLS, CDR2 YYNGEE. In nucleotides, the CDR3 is TGTGCCAGCAGCGTAGGGGCGGGACGGGGAGAGCAGTTCTTC. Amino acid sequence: CASSVGAGRGEQFF.